What follows are 20 T cell receptor beta chains derived from one specimen sequenced in a study of blood T cell repertoires in COVID-19. Repertoires were generated with immunoSEQ multiplex PCR, while TCRdb's copy carries only in-frame clones and drops some. The sample consists of around 68,000 clones, around 86% of them appearing once. The specimen was peripheral blood. Every receptor here comes from a man aged 50 to 60 with active COVID-19.

This chain joins TRBV7-9 and TRBJ1-2, with D possibly being TRBD1 (6 bases). Trimming took off 8 bases at V and 6 bases at J, with 19 bases between the two ends. CDR1 is SEHNR and CDR2 is FQNEAQ in the germline V gene (reference sequence). This CDR3 spans 14 amino acids. CDR3 nucleotide sequence: TGTGCCAGCTTTTCGGACAGCTCTCCGAATGGCTACACCTTC. Translating gives CASFSDSSPNGYTF.

The CDR3 sequence is CASSALWAGDNQPQHF. In nucleotides, the CDR3 is TGTGCCAGCAGCGCCTTATGGGCAGGGGACAATCAGCCCCAGCATTTT. The V call is TRBV9, the J call TRBJ1-5; D is possibly TRBD1 (6 bases). The CDR3 runs 16 residues. Germline CDR1 and CDR2: SGDLS and YYNGEE. V lost 3 bases to trimming and J lost 3 bases, with 16 bases between them.

V is TRBV5-6 and J is TRBJ2-7; D is perhaps TRBD1 (5 bases). The CDR3 runs 13 residues. The V and J ends lost 3 bases and 3 bases respectively, with 10 bases between them. Looked up from germline, CDR1 is SGHDT and CDR2 is YYEEEE. The CDR3 reads CASSSGFDYEQYF. The CDR3 DNA sequence: TGTGCCAGCAGCTCAGGGTTCGACTACGAGCAGTACTTC.

V usage is TRBV27 and J usage is TRBJ1-6; D is ambiguous. Germline V CDR1 and CDR2: MNHEY, SMNVEV (reference sequence). CDR3 length: 13 residues. Trimming took 5 bases from V and 9 from J, leaving 11 bases between them. The CDR3, as DNA: TGTGCCAGCAGTGTCCTGTCCGGTTCACCCCTCCACTTT. It encodes CASSVLSGSPLHF.

In its sample, this clone was seen once. The rearrangement links TRBV5-1 to TRBJ2-6; 9 bases fit TRBD1. This CDR3 region has 18 residues. V lost 4 bases to trimming and J lost 2 bases; unmatched junction nucleotides: 10. Germline V lookup: CDR1 SGHRS, CDR2 YFSETQ. The CDR3 DNA reads TGCGCCAGCAGCCCGAGAAGACAGGGGGTAACTGGGGCCAACGTCCTGACTTTC. Its protein is CASSPRRQGVTGANVLTF.

The rearrangement joins TRBV7-8 to TRBJ2-7; D is possibly TRBD1 (6 bases). Deletions cut 0 bases from V and 0 bases from J, with 18 bases between. The CDR3 is 18 amino acids. The germline gives CDR1 SGHVS, CDR2 FQNEAQ. The CDR3 region has the DNA TGTGCCAGCAGCTTAGCTTCTCGAGAGCAGGGGATCTCCTACGAGCAGTACTTC. As protein: CASSLASREQGISYEQYF.

The chain employs TRBV27 and TRBJ2-7; tentative D call: TRBD1 (5 bases). V was clipped by 5 bases and J by 2 bases, with 16 bases between them. Germline CDR1 MNHEY, CDR2 SMNVEV (reference sequence). The CDR3 sequence is 15 residues long. The CDR3 coding sequence is TGTGCCAGCAGTATAAGAGGACACCCAGCCTACGAGCAGTACTTC. Amino acids: CASSIRGHPAYEQYF.

This clone was detected only once. This CDR3 reads CASSPGDDSNQPQHF. The CDR3 DNA reads TGTGCCAGCAGCCCAGGGGACGATAGCAATCAGCCCCAGCATTTT. The V gene is TRBV9, the J gene TRBJ1-5, with a weak D call TRBD1 (6 bases). Trimming cost V 4 bases and J 0 bases, with 11 bases left between them. This CDR3 is 15 amino acids long. The germline gives CDR1 SGDLS, CDR2 YYNGEE.

The chain combines TRBV7-7 with TRBJ2-5; 9 nucleotides agree with TRBD2. This CDR3 has 14 amino acids. J gave up 5 bases and V 5 bases, and 6 bases lay outside the gene matches. Germline CDR1 and CDR2: SSHAT and FNYEAQ (reference sequence). CDR3 nucleotides: TGTGCCAGCAGCCCCCTAGCGGGACCCGAGACCCAGTACTTC. Amino acid sequence: CASSPLAGPETQYF.

The genes are TRBV6-5 and TRBJ1-2, with D unclear. Trimming stripped 6 bases from V and 3 bases from J, with 11 bases between. Per the germline V gene, CDR1 is MNHEY and CDR2 is SVGAGI. This CDR3 spans 13 amino acids. In nucleotides, the CDR3 is TGTGCCAGCAGCTCCGGGGTCTACTATGGCTACACCTTC. Protein sequence: CASSSGVYYGYTF.

This clone was seen once. The chain is built from TRBV5-1 and TRBJ2-1, with D possibly matching TRBD1 (5 bases). V gave up 8 bases and J gave up 0 bases, with 15 bases separating them. The CDR3 sequence is 15 residues long. CDR1 and CDR2 (germline): SGHRS, YFSETQ. The CDR3 region is CASGVGVSSYNEQFF. The CDR3, as DNA: TGCGCCAGTGGAGTAGGGGTGAGCTCCTACAATGAGCAGTTCTTC. The full variable domain, completed using reference TRBV5-1 and TRBJ2-1, is KAGVTQTPRYLIKTRGQQVTLSCSPISGHRSVSWYQQTPGQGLQFLFEYFSETQRNKGNFPGRFSGRQFSNSRSEMNVSTLELGDSALYLCASGVGVSSYNEQFFGPGTRLTVL.

The chain carries TRBV10-3 and TRBJ1-2; possibly TRBD1 for D (5 bases). The V gene lost 10 bases and the J gene lost 4 bases, with 25 bases spanning the gap. The germline V gene encodes CDR1 ENHRY and CDR2 SYGVKD. The CDR3 covers 16 residues. The CDR3 loop reads CATHPRGHTPTYGYTF. The CDR3 nucleotides are TGTGCCACCCACCCACGTGGACATACCCCTACCTATGGCTACACCTTC.

The chain uses TRBV4-3 and TRBJ2-6; D is unresolved. CDR1 is LGHNA and CDR2 is YSLEER in the germline V gene. Trimming pared 0 bases from V and 6 bases from J, leaving 9 bases between. The CDR3 is 15 residues long. CDR3 nucleotide sequence: TGCGCCAGCAGCCAAGATCTTGGAGAGGCCAACGTCCTGACTTTC. It specifies CASSQDLGEANVLTF.

The V gene is TRBV24-1, the J gene TRBJ2-2; D not resolved. The length of the CDR3 is 14 residues. The germline V and J ends were trimmed by 2 bases and 4 bases, with 7 bases remaining between them. Germline CDR1 KGHDR, CDR2 SFDVKD. CDR3 amino acids: CATSDSTFTGELFF. The DNA of the CDR3 is TGTGCCACCAGTGATTCTACTTTCACCGGGGAGCTGTTTTTT.

The chain employs TRBV5-6 and TRBJ1-5; D is possibly TRBD1 (5 bases). Between the trimmed V and J ends, which lost 0 bases and 7 bases, there was a span of 8 bases. Germline CDR1 is SGHDT and CDR2 is YYEEEE. The CDR3 is 13 amino acids. This CDR3 reads CASSLGGPQPQHF. In DNA, the CDR3 is TGTGCCAGCAGCTTGGGGGGCCCCCAGCCCCAGCATTTT.

The rearrangement uses TRBV19 and TRBJ1-2, with TRBD1 matching 8 bases. In germline, CDR1 is LNHDA, CDR2 SQIVND (reference sequence). There are 15 residues in the CDR3. V lost 8 bases to trimming and J lost 5 bases; unmatched junction nucleotides: 13. The CDR3 loop is CASSGTGLLAYGYTF. The CDR3 region has the DNA TGTGCCAGTTCCGGGACAGGTCTGTTAGCTTATGGCTACACCTTC.

The genes are TRBV6-6 and TRBJ2-7; no clear D gene. Germline V lookup: CDR1 MNHNY, CDR2 SVGAGI (reference sequence). The V end lost 6 bases, the J end lost 0 bases, and 12 bases lay between the germline ends. The CDR3 is made up of 14 amino acids. The CDR3 reads CASRRSTPSYEQYF. DNA of the CDR3: TGTGCCAGCAGACGCTCGACTCCCTCCTACGAGCAGTACTTC.

The J gene is TRBJ2-7, the V gene TRBV7-2; 15 bases line up with TRBD2. Germline values: CDR1 SGHTA, CDR2 FQGNSA. The CDR3 length is 17 residues. Unmatched junction bases numbered 6, after V lost 5 bases and J lost 1 base. The CDR3 sequence: CASSPGLAGGDSYEQYF. For the CDR3, the DNA is TGTGCCAGCAGCCCAGGACTAGCGGGAGGGGATTCCTACGAGCAGTACTTC.

The chain recombines TRBV3-1 (or the pseudogene TRBV3-2) with TRBJ2-4; TRBD1 agrees at 10 bases. Germline CDR1 is LGHDT and CDR2 is YNNKEL (reference sequence). This CDR3 has 15 amino acids. The V and J ends lost 4 bases and 7 bases, in that order; junction bases with no gene match: 7. This CDR3 is CASSLGQGVRNIQYF. CDR3 DNA sequence: TGTGCCAGCAGCCTCGGACAGGGGGTAAGGAACATTCAGTACTTC.

As for this clone: Different DNA sequences within this sample yield the same CDR3. V usage is TRBV7-2 and J usage is TRBJ2-7; D may be TRBD1 (6 bases). Trimming stripped 5 bases from V and 2 bases from J, with 16 bases between. CDR3 length equals 15 residues. CDR1 is SGHTA and CDR2 is FQGNSA in the germline V gene. The CDR3 DNA sequence: TGTGCCAGCAGCCCGCGAACAGGGTTGCCCTACGAGCAGTACTTC. This sequence encodes CASSPRTGLPYEQYF.